This entry concerns a single TCR beta chain. Each participant's cohort was designated according to participant-reported clinical history. This entry is derived from a study of blood T cell repertoires in COVID-19. Repertoires were generated with immunoSEQ multiplex PCR, while TCRdb's copy carries only in-frame clones and drops some. The top ten hold 7.5% to 10% of the sample, which has around 170,000 clones, more than 75% seen once. Germline CDR1 SGHAT, CDR2 FQNNGV. The CDR3 runs to 12 residues. V was shortened by 5 bases and J by 4 bases, with 9 bases between the two germline ends. The specimen sequenced was PBMCs or T cells enriched from blood (not recorded which). The chain couples TRBV11-2 to TRBJ2-7; tentatively, D is TRBD1 (5 bases). This TCR was recovered from a woman aged 25 to 39 who had recovered from COVID-19. The DNA of the CDR3 is TGTGCCAGCAGCGGGCCAGGGTACGAGCAGTACTTC. It is translated as CASSGPGYEQYF.